This T cell receptor beta chain was profiled in a study of PD-L1 blockade in urothelial cancer. Study background: Earlier, patients had received 0 to 3 chemotherapy regimens.

CDR3 length: 15 amino acids. J gave up 5 bases and V 3 bases, and 3 bases lay outside the gene matches. Germline loops: CDR1 SGHRS, CDR2 YFSETQ. Profiled with immunoSEQ multiplex PCR; TCRdb holds only in-frame clones, not every one. Of 95,000 to 100,000 clones detected, roughly 84% appear once; the ten largest clones hold 1.5% to 2.5%. Time point here: pretreatment peripheral blood. The receptor comes from a man aged 55 to 70 with urothelial cancer. Specimen: PBMCs, collected around atezolizumab (anti-PD-L1) treatment. The V gene is TRBV5-1, the J gene TRBJ2-4; TRBD2 matches 12 bases. The CDR3 region has the DNA TGCGCCAGCAGCTCGACTAGCGGGGGACAAAACATTCAGTACTTC. This encodes CASSSTSGGQNIQYF.